This T cell receptor beta chain was sequenced in a study of shared clonotypes between healthy human individuals. Terminally differentiated effector memory CD45RA+ cells were excluded from the naive CD8 cells, which were CD45RO-negative and positively selected for CCR7. This CDR3 contains 17 residues. Trimming stripped 1 base from V and 2 bases from J, with 17 bases between. Germline CDR1 reads SNHLY; CDR2 reads FYNNEI. Authors' analysis steps: Filtering differed since immunoSEQ provided only junctions, with no quality scores. Only in-frame clones appear in the TCRdb table, and some are missing; sequencing was by immunoSEQ multiplex PCR. The DNA gave D and trimming, while V, J and clone size come from that table. Of approximately 2,200,000 clones listed, about 93% are singletons.

The clonotype originates from a man aged 18 to 29 in good health. Some clones in this sample may be carry-over from other donors' samples. Input material: naive CD8+ T cells from PBMCs. The gene calls are TRBV2 and TRBJ1-1; D might be TRBD1 (6 bases). CDR3 sequence (DNA): TGTGCCAGCAGTGAAGGTCTGGGGGCAGCCCTAAACACTGAAGCTTTCTTT. This sequence encodes CASSEGLGAALNTEAFF.